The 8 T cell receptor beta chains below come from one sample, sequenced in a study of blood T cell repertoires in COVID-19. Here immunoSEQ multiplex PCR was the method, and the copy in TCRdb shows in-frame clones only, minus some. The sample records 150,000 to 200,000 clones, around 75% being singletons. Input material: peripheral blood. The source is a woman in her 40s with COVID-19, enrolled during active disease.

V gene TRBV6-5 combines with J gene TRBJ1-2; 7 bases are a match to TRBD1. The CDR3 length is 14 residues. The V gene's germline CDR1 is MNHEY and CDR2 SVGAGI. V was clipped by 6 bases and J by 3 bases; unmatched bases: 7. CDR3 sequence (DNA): TGTGCCAGCAGGGTCGGGACAGAAGACTATGGCTACACCTTC. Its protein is CASRVGTEDYGYTF.

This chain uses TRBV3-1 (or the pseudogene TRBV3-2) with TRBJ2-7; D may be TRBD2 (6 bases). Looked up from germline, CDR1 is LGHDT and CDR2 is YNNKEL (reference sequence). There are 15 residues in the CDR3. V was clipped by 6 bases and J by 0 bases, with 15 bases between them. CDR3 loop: CASRNSGTSSYEQYF. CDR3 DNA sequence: TGTGCCAGCAGGAATAGCGGTACTAGCTCCTACGAGCAGTACTTC.

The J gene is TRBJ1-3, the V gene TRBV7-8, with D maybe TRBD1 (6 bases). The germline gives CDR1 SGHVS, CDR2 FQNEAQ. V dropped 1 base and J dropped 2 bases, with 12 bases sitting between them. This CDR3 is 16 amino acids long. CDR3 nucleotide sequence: TGTGCCAGCAGCTTAGAGGGGGACATTACTGGAAACACCATATATTTT. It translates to CASSLEGDITGNTIYF.

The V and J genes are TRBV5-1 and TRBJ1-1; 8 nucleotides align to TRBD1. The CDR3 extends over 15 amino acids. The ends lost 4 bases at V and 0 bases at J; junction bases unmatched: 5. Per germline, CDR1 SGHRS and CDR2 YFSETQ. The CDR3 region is CASSISTGVNTEAFF. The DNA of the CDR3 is TGCGCCAGCAGCATCTCGACAGGGGTGAACACTGAAGCTTTCTTT.

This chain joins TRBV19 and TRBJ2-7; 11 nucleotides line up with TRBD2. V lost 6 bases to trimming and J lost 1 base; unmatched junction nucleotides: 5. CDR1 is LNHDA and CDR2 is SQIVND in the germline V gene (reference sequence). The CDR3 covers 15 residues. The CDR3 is CASRRTSGSSYEQYF. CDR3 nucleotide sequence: TGTGCCAGTAGACGAACTAGCGGGAGTTCCTACGAGCAGTACTTC. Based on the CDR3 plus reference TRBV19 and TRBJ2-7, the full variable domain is DGGITQSPKYLFRKEGQNVTLSCEQNLNHDAMYWYRQDPGQGLRLIYYSQIVNDFQKGDIAEGYSVSREKKESFPLTVTSAQKNPTAFYLCASRRTSGSSYEQYFGPGTRLTVT.

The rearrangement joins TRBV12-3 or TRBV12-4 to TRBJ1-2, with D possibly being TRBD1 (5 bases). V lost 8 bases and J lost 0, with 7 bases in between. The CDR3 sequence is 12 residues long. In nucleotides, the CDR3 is TGTGCCAGCGCGGGGGCTAACTATGGCTACACCTTC. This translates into CASAGANYGYTF.

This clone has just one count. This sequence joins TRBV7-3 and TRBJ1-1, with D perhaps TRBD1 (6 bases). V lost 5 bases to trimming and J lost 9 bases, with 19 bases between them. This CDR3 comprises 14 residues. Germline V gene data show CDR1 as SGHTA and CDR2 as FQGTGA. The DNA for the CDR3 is TGTGCCAGCAGCCCAACCCCGGGGGGGCCGAAAGCTTTCTTT. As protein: CASSPTPGGPKAFF.

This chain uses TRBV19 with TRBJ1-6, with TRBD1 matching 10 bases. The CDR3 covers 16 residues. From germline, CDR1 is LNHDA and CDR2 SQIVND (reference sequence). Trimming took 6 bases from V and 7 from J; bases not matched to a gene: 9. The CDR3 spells CASSRTPGQGNSPLHF. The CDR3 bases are TGTGCCAGTAGCCGCACTCCGGGACAGGGGAATTCACCCCTCCACTTT.